This T cell receptor (beta chain) is from a study of blood T cell repertoires in COVID-19. About the research overall: Spain, Italy and the United States supplied samples that represented acute and convalescent COVID-19. PBMCs, B-cell-depleted T cells, or T cells provided the cDNA or gDNA that made up the material.

Germline V gives CDR1 SNHLY, CDR2 FYNNEI. Losses at the gene ends were 3 bases for V and 5 bases for J; bases not matched to a gene: 5. CDR3 length equals 15 residues. Source study methods: From reference gene primer amplification, estimates of nucleated cell counts were derived. Assay: immunoSEQ multiplex PCR; the TCRdb copy retains only in-frame clones and omits some. That table furnishes V, J and clone size, whereas the DNA furnished D and trimming. The repertoire has around 340,000 clones, around 83% of them found once; the top ten carry almost 3%. The source material was peripheral blood. The V and J genes are TRBV2 and TRBJ2-2; 8 bases map to TRBD1. The origin of this receptor is a young man with active or convalescent COVID-19. DNA for the CDR3: TGTGCCAGCAGTGATTCACAGGGGGGAACCGGGGAGCTGTTTTTT. Its translation is CASSDSQGGTGELFF. Supplemented by reference TRBV2 and TRBJ2-2, the full variable domain reads EPEVTQTPSHQVTQMGQEVILRCVPISNHLYFYWYRQILGQKVEFLVSFYNNEISEKSEIFDDQFSVERPDGSNFTLKIRSTKLEDSAMYFCASSDSQGGTGELFFGEGSRLTVL.